Detailed here is one TCR beta chain. The antigen is not known. This sample was taken from a study of shared clonotypes between healthy human individuals. The V end was cut by 4 bases, the J end by 4 bases, with 16 bases between. CDR3 length: 15 amino acids. The germline gives CDR1 SGHNT, CDR2 YYREEE (reference sequence). General study points: Some clonotypes were shared by all four sorted-subset donors, while others were not shared. The non-shared ones had lower generation probabilities than the shared ones. What limited the represented genetic and exposure-history diversity was the small number of donors. The study found about 5% of naive CD4 clonotypes shared across a few donors. Clonotype sharing among donors likely depends on sequencing depth.

The table came from immunoSEQ multiplex PCR; TCRdb's copy has only in-frame clones and leaves some out. The repertoire includes just over 2,000,000 clones, 95% of them detected once, and 0.1% to 0.15% sits in the top ten. This chain joins TRBV5-4 and TRBJ2-3; D assignment may be TRBD1 or TRBD2 (5 bases each). The sequencing sample was made of naive CD4+ T cells sorted from blood. Subset defined: CD45RA+ positively selected. The receptor comes from a young man in good health. For the CDR3, the DNA is TGTGCCAGCAGCGCCTGGGCAGGGAGTTCAGATACGCAGTATTTT. Its protein is CASSAWAGSSDTQYF.